Each of the 19 T cell receptor beta chains below was sequenced from the same sample in a study of Ad26.COV2.S vaccination and SARS-CoV-2 variants (dated by TCRdb to about 2021). Library construction relied on the immunoSEQ multiplex PCR assay. Imported from immuneACCESS, the table was reduced by TCRdb to in-frame sequences with V and J called. These copies leave out some clones; in studies compared against another copy, an unresolved V gene accounts for under half, and the cause of the remainder is not known. A total of about 370,000 clones appear in this sample, 89% of them only once. Around 2% of the sample belongs to the ten largest clones. What the treatment or condition label conveys for this sample: 15 to 20 received Ad26.COV2.S at low or high dose, single or two shots; several received placebo; per-sample allocation not given. For vaccine and placebo recipients, the sequenced repertoires came from samples collected on day 63 after the first injection.

Sequenced material: peripheral blood, taken in a trial of Ad26.COV2.S vaccine versus placebo. Receptor source: a person between 18 and 65 years old who received the Ad26.COV2.S COVID-19 vaccine or a placebo.

The chain uses TRBV11-3 and TRBJ2-5; D unclear. The CDR3 extends over 14 amino acids. V was pared by 3 bases and J by 0 bases, with 8 bases between. Per the germline V gene, CDR1 is SGHNT and CDR2 is YENEEA. The CDR3 DNA follows: TGTGCCAGCAGCTTCGGCAGGTACCAAGAGACCCAGTACTTC. Its translation: CASSFGRYQETQYF.

V gene TRBV9 combines with J gene TRBJ2-2; D gene uncertain. This CDR3 comprises 14 residues. CDR1 is SGDLS, CDR2 YYNGEE, per germline. The germline V and J ends were trimmed by 0 bases and 2 bases, with 5 bases remaining between them. The CDR3 protein is CASSVEYNTGELFF. Written as DNA, the CDR3 is TGTGCCAGCAGCGTAGAGTACAACACCGGGGAGCTGTTTTTT.

The CDR3 DNA reads as TGTGCCAGCAGCGTAGCAGGGACCTCTGGGGCCAACGTCCTGACTTTC. Encoded protein: CASSVAGTSGANVLTF. The chain joins TRBV9 to TRBJ2-6; D may correspond to TRBD1 or TRBD2 (5 bases each). The V end lost 0 bases, the J end lost 0 bases, and 7 bases lay between the germline ends. This CDR3 has 16 residues. CDR1 and CDR2 (germline): SGDLS, YYNGEE.

This chain joins TRBV7-9 and TRBJ2-5; D is unclear. The V end lost 6 bases, the J end lost 1 base, and 15 bases lay between the germline ends. Germline V gene data show CDR1 as SEHNR and CDR2 as FQNEAQ (reference sequence). This CDR3 contains 15 residues. CDR3 nucleotide sequence: TGTGCCAGCAGTAAAAATCGTGGGCCCCAAGAGACCCAGTACTTC. Protein: CASSKNRGPQETQYF.

The gene calls are TRBV23-1 and TRBJ2-6; perhaps TRBD2 as D (5 bases). TRBV23-1 is marked as an open reading frame, function uncertain. The CDR3 runs to 16 residues. V lost 1 base, J lost 2 bases, and 9 bases lay in between. CDR3 amino acids: CASSQYGMPGANVLTF. The CDR3 nucleotides read TGCGCCAGCAGTCAATACGGGATGCCTGGGGCCAACGTCCTGACTTTC.

This sequence joins TRBV7-3 and TRBJ2-1; 7 bases are a match to TRBD2. V lost 1 base, J lost 5 bases, and 5 bases stayed unmatched. The CDR3 is 15 residues long. In germline, CDR1 is SGHTA, CDR2 FQGTGA. CDR3 DNA: TGTGCCAGCAGCTTAAGTCTAGCGGCAAACAATGAGCAGTTCTTC. Residues: CASSLSLAANNEQFF.

This chain links TRBV28 with TRBJ1-5, with D tentatively TRBD1 (5 bases). The CDR3 runs 16 residues. The germline V and J ends were trimmed by 7 bases and 0 bases, with 16 bases remaining between them. Germline CDR1 and CDR2: MDHEN and SYDVKM. The CDR3 DNA reads TGTGCCAGCATCGGGGGACTTCAATATAGCAATCAGCCCCAGCATTTT. It yields the protein CASIGGLQYSNQPQHF. Supplemented by reference TRBV28 and TRBJ1-5, the full variable domain reads DVKVTQSSRYLVKRTGEKVFLECVQDMDHENMFWYRQDPGLGLRLIYFSYDVKMKEKGDIPEGYSVSREKKERFSLILESASTNQTSMYLCASIGGLQYSNQPQHFGDGTRLSIL.

This rearrangement joins TRBV3-1 (or the pseudogene TRBV3-2) to TRBJ2-2; no clear D gene. Between the trimmed V and J ends, which lost 6 bases and 1 base, there was a span of 6 bases. This CDR3 is built from 13 residues. Germline V gives CDR1 LGHDT, CDR2 YNNKEL (reference sequence). The CDR3 sequence: CASSRRNTGELFF. The CDR3 DNA follows: TGTGCCAGCAGTAGAAGGAACACCGGGGAGCTGTTTTTT.

A word on this clone: The same CDR3 is also encoded by other DNA sequences in this sample. The CDR3: CASSLGTVNTEAFF. Here the CDR3 DNA reads TGTGCCAGCAGCTTAGGGACAGTCAACACTGAAGCTTTCTTT. The rearrangement links TRBV7-9 to TRBJ1-1; a possible D gene is TRBD1 (6 bases). The length of the CDR3 is 14 residues. Trimming shortened V by 1 base and J by 2 bases, and 8 bases separated the two germline ends. The germline V gene has CDR1 SEHNR and CDR2 FQNEAQ (reference sequence).

The table lists this clone with a count of one. The gene calls are TRBV18 and TRBJ2-5; 13 bases match TRBD2. With V trimmed by 6 bases and J by 2 bases, 9 bases remained unmatched. The V gene's germline CDR1 is KGHSH and CDR2 LQKENI. The CDR3 sequence is 17 residues long. CDR3 loop: CASSPRTSGSNQETQYF. CDR3 nucleotides: TGTGCCAGCTCTCCGAGGACTAGCGGGAGCAATCAAGAGACCCAGTACTTC.

The rearrangement joins TRBV6-5 to TRBJ2-5; the D gene is possibly TRBD1 (5 bases). This CDR3 spans 14 amino acids. Per the germline V gene, CDR1 is MNHEY and CDR2 is SVGAGI. V lost 0 bases and J lost 5, with 10 bases in between. The CDR3 here is CASSYSGQLETQYF. The DNA for the CDR3 is TGTGCCAGCAGTTACTCGGGGCAGCTGGAGACCCAGTACTTC.

V is TRBV19 and J is TRBJ1-2; 9 bases line up with TRBD1. The CDR3 has 16 residues. V gave up 7 bases and J gave up 2 bases; unmatched junction bases: 11. CDR1 is LNHDA, CDR2 SQIVND, per germline (reference sequence). The DNA for the CDR3 is TGTGCCAGTACCCACCGAGTCGGACAGGGGAACTATGGCTACACCTTC. Protein sequence: CASTHRVGQGNYGYTF.

The chain combines TRBV6-2 or TRBV6-3 with TRBJ2-1; 10 nucleotides align to TRBD2. Germline lookup yields CDR1 MNHEY and CDR2 SVGEGT. The ends lost 2 bases at V and 5 bases at J; junction bases unmatched: 15. This CDR3 contains 19 residues. The CDR3 DNA sequence: TGTGCCAGCAGTTACCCGGCAGGGGGTGGACTAGCGGCGAACAATGAGCAGTTCTTC. This gives the protein CASSYPAGGGLAANNEQFF.

The chain joins TRBV4-1 to TRBJ1-1; TRBD1 matches at 9 bases. CDR1 is MGHRA, CDR2 YSYEKL, per germline. The CDR3 has 18 residues. V shed 3 bases, J shed 4 bases, and the junction held 15 bases outside the gene matches. The CDR3 DNA follows: TGCGCCAGCAGCCAGGCCGGACAGGGGACGTCCTGGGGCACTGAAGCTTTCTTT. This encodes CASSQAGQGTSWGTEAFF.

The J gene is TRBJ2-1, the V gene TRBV7-8; 12 bases fit TRBD2. Unmatched junction bases numbered 8, after V lost 8 bases and J lost 0 bases. Germline V gives CDR1 SGHVS, CDR2 FQNEAQ. CDR3 length equals 17 residues. For the CDR3, the DNA is TGTGCCAGCTGGACTAGCGGGAAACCCAGCTCCTACAATGAGCAGTTCTTC. It is translated as CASWTSGKPSSYNEQFF. The complete variable domain, with remaining parts taken from reference TRBV7-8 and TRBJ2-1, reads GAGVSQSPRYKVAKRGQDVALRCDPISGHVSLFWYQQALGQGPEFLTYFQNEAQLDKSGLPSDRFFAERPEGSVSTLKIQRTQQEDSAVYLCASWTSGKPSSYNEQFFGPGTRLTVL.

The chain has TRBV5-1 and TRBJ2-7; 9 bases fit TRBD2. V lost 0 bases to trimming and J lost 7 bases; unmatched junction nucleotides: 8. The CDR3 loop spans 15 amino acids. CDR1 and CDR2 (germline): SGHRS, YFSETQ. This CDR3 reads CASSLDAGGPWEQYF. Here the CDR3 DNA reads TGCGCCAGCAGCTTGGACGCGGGAGGGCCGTGGGAGCAGTACTTC. The complete variable domain, with remaining parts taken from reference TRBV5-1 and TRBJ2-7, reads KAGVTQTPRYLIKTRGQQVTLSCSPISGHRSVSWYQQTPGQGLQFLFEYFSETQRNKGNFPGRFSGRQFSNSRSEMNVSTLELGDSALYLCASSLDAGGPWEQYFGPGTRLTVT.

As concerns this clone: The same CDR3 is also encoded by other DNA sequences in this sample. The chain couples TRBV29-1 to TRBJ2-1; TRBD2 matches 13 bases. V lost 4 bases to trimming and J lost 0 bases; unmatched junction nucleotides: 0. Germline loops: CDR1 SQVTM, CDR2 ANQGSEA. The CDR3 consists of 15 residues. In nucleotides, the CDR3 is TGCAGCGTTGGACTAGCGGGAGGCTCCTACAATGAGCAGTTCTTC. It specifies CSVGLAGGSYNEQFF.

The chain employs TRBV12-5 and TRBJ2-4; 8 nucleotides match TRBD1. The CDR3 has 18 residues. The germline CDR1 and CDR2 sequences are LGHNT and FRNRAP. V trimming: 3 bases; J trimming: 3 bases; junction bases outside the gene matches: 13. The CDR3: CASGFGWWTGRVKNIQYF. The DNA for the CDR3 is TGTGCTAGTGGTTTTGGTTGGTGGACAGGGAGAGTCAAAAACATTCAGTACTTC.

This clone was seen more than once but under ten times. The rearrangement uses TRBV30 and TRBJ1-1; D unresolved. The ends were cut back, 1 base at V and 6 bases at J, with 6 bases in the middle. This CDR3 comprises 11 residues. Germline CDR1 is GTSNPN and CDR2 is SVGIG (reference sequence). The CDR3 sequence: CAWSGHAEAFF. In DNA, the CDR3 is TGTGCCTGGAGTGGGCATGCTGAAGCTTTCTTT.